Listed below are T cell receptor beta chains from one sample, sequenced in a study of cytomegalovirus exposure and HLA in healthy donors. Clones were read by immunoSEQ multiplex PCR, and TCRdb kept only the in-frame ones, dropping some. Found here are approximately 75,000 clones; the top ten clones hold roughly 0.8%. Sequencing used PBMCs. The receptors shown here come from a boy younger than 18 in good health and CMV-seronegative. Each CDR3 is given with its conserved first and last residue. D genes are given only for firm matches.

TRBV5-1,TRBD1,TRBJ2-3,TGCGCCAGCAGCATCCGGGACAGGGTTGCAGATACGCAGTATTTT,CASSIRDRVADTQYF
TRBV11-2,-,TRBJ2-7,TGTGCCAGCAGCTTAGGGGCAGGGGGGACCTACGAGCAGTACTTC,CASSLGAGGTYEQYF
TRBV6-5,TRBD1,TRBJ2-7,TGTGCCAGCAGCAGGACAGGGGGGAGCCTCTACGAGCAGTACTTC,CASSRTGGSLYEQYF
TRBV5-4,-,TRBJ2-5,TGTGCCAGCAGCATTGTCGACGCACGGGCGGGAGAGACCCAGTACTTC,CASSIVDARAGETQYF
TRBV7-2,TRBD2,TRBJ2-3,TGTGCCAGCAGCCCCGAGGTGGTAGCGGGAGCGGGTACGCAGTATTTT,CASSPEVVAGAGTQYF
TRBV2,-,TRBJ1-5,TGTGCCAGCAGCGTTGACCAACAGGGAACTATTGGCAATCAGCCCCAGCATTTT,CASSVDQQGTIGNQPQHF
TRBV11-2,-,TRBJ2-7,TGTGCCAGCAGCTTGGGGGCTTTAAAGGACAGCTCCTACGAGCAGTACTTC,CASSLGALKDSSYEQYF
TRBV4-1,TRBD2,TRBJ2-3,TGCGCCAGCAGCCCGATAAATTTGGGACTAGCGGGGAGCACAGATACGCAGTATTTT,CASSPINLGLAGSTDTQYF
TRBV7-9,-,TRBJ2-1,TGTGCCAGCAGTGGATCCCCCTCTAGCAATGAGCAGTTCTTC,CASSGSPSSNEQFF
TRBV18,TRBD2,TRBJ2-7,TGTGCCAGCTCACCCCAACCAGCGGGAGAGCAGTACTTC,CASSPQPAGEQYF
TRBV27,TRBD2,TRBJ2-7,TGTGCCAGCAGACACGGGACGGCTAGACTAGCGGGAGACAGCGAGCAGTACTTC,CASRHGTARLAGDSEQYF
TRBV4-3,-,TRBJ1-2,TGCGCCAGCAGCCAAGGCAGCGCCGCCTCTTCCTATGGCTACACCTTC,CASSQGSAASSYGYTF
TRBV18,-,TRBJ2-7,TGTGCCAGCTCACGTGAACAGACCTCTTGGGAGCAGTACTTC,CASSREQTSWEQYF
TRBV7-9,TRBD2,TRBJ2-1,TGTGCCAGCAGTACTAGCGGGAAGTCCCACAATGAGCAGTTCTTC,CASSTSGKSHNEQFF
TRBV18,-,TRBJ2-1,TGTGCCAGCTCACCTCAGGGGAATGAGCAGTTCTTC,CASSPQGNEQFF
TRBV6-5,-,TRBJ2-2,TGTGCCAGCAGATCCCATACCGGGGAGCTGTTTTTT,CASRSHTGELFF
TRBV2,-,TRBJ1-1,TGTGCCAGCACGGAAGCGCGGGAAGCTTTCTTT,CASTEAREAFF
TRBV10-3,-,TRBJ1-1,TGTGCCATCAGCTCGGGACTACCGAACACTGAAGCTTTCTTT,CAISSGLPNTEAFF
TRBV7-9,-,TRBJ2-5,TGTGCCAGCAGCTTAGAGAGGGAGACCCAGTACTTC,CASSLERETQYF
TRBV5-6,-,TRBJ2-1,TGTGCCAGCAGCTTGTCCTCAAACACCTACAATGAGCAGTTCTTC,CASSLSSNTYNEQFF
TRBV5-4,TRBD1,TRBJ2-7,TGTGCCAGCAGCTCGGACAGGGAGGCCTACGAGCAGTACTTC,CASSSDREAYEQYF
TRBV7-9,-,TRBJ2-1,TGTGCCAGCAGCTTAGGACTAGAGGGAGGCAATGAGCAGTTCTTC,CASSLGLEGGNEQFF
TRBV9,TRBD1,TRBJ1-6,TGTGCCAGCAGCTATCAGGGGGCCAATTCACCCCTCCACTTT,CASSYQGANSPLHF
TRBV5-1,-,TRBJ2-7,TGCGCCAGCAGCGTCCCTAGCGACTCCTACGAGCAGTACTTC,CASSVPSDSYEQYF
TRBV19,-,TRBJ2-2,TGTGCCAGTAGTATGCTAGCCAACGCCGGGGAGCTGTTTTTT,CASSMLANAGELFF
TRBV6-5,TRBD1,TRBJ2-1,TGTGCCAGCAGCTTGAGGGGACAGGGTTTTGGTGAGCAGTTCTTC,CASSLRGQGFGEQFF
TRBV4-3,TRBD2,TRBJ2-7,TGCGCCAGCAGCCTGAGACTAGCCGTGGCCTACGAGCAGTACTTC,CASSLRLAVAYEQYF
TRBV18,-,TRBJ1-1,TGTGCCAGCTCACCGATCCATGGGGGGGAATCGGAAGCTTTCTTT,CASSPIHGGESEAFF
TRBV5-8,TRBD2,TRBJ2-7,TGTGCCAGCAGCTTGCGGGAGGGTTCCTACGAGCAGTACTTC,CASSLREGSYEQYF
TRBV18,TRBD2,TRBJ2-2,TGTGCCAGCTCACCGAACCTAGCGGGGGTCACCGGGGAGCTGTTTTTT,CASSPNLAGVTGELFF
TRBV4-1,TRBD2,TRBJ2-7,TGCGCCAGCAGCCAAGCTAGCGGGAGTGCCGCTGTCGGCGAGCAGTACTTC,CASSQASGSAAVGEQYF
TRBV7-8,-,TRBJ1-1,TGTGCCAGCAGCTTAACCAGGACTGGGAGGACTGAAGCTTTCTTT,CASSLTRTGRTEAFF
TRBV5-1,TRBD1,TRBJ1-2,TGCGCCAGCAGCTTGAGTCCAGGGGGCTATGGCTACACCTTC,CASSLSPGGYGYTF
TRBV4-1,TRBD2,TRBJ2-2,TGCGCCAGCAGCCTGGGCCTTGGGCGGGGGACCGGGGAGCTGTTTTTT,CASSLGLGRGTGELFF
TRBV4-1,TRBD2,TRBJ2-1,TGCGCCAGCAGCCCCTGGACTAGCGGTTACAATGAGCAGTTCTTC,CASSPWTSGYNEQFF
TRBV6-1,-,TRBJ1-2,TGTGCCAGCAGTGCCCGGAGGGGCAGGGAGTTATCAGTTGGCTACACCTTC,CASSARRGRELSVGYTF
TRBV18,TRBD1,TRBJ2-5,TGTGCCAGCTCACCACTGGACAGGGGAGAGACCCAGTACTTC,CASSPLDRGETQYF
TRBV4-2,TRBD2,TRBJ2-1,TGTGCCAGCAGCCGAGCCGGGACTAGTGGGAATGAGCAGTTCTTC,CASSRAGTSGNEQFF
TRBV4-3,TRBD1,TRBJ1-1,TGCACCAGCAGCCAACCAACCGGGACAGGCAGGAACACTGAAGCTTTCTTT,CTSSQPTGTGRNTEAFF
TRBV6-5,-,TRBJ1-2,TGTGCCAGCAGTTACTCGAGGGTTAACTATGGCTACACCTTC,CASSYSRVNYGYTF
TRBV28,-,TRBJ1-2,TGTGCCAGCAGGCCTGGGGCAACTTATGGCTACACCTTC,CASRPGATYGYTF
TRBV5-1,TRBD1,TRBJ2-1,TGCGCCAGCAGCTTGAGGGGACAGAACAATGAGCAGTTCTTC,CASSLRGQNNEQFF
TRBV9,-,TRBJ1-2,TGTGCCAGCAGCGCTATATATGGCTACACCTTC,CASSAIYGYTF
TRBV14,TRBD2,TRBJ2-4,TGTGCCAGCAGCCAAGGGGGGGGTGTCAACATTCAGTACTTC,CASSQGGGVNIQYF
TRBV7-2,-,TRBJ1-4,TGTGCCAGCAGCTCCCGTACAGCAACTAATGAAAAACTGTTTTTT,CASSSRTATNEKLFF
TRBV27,TRBD2,TRBJ2-1,TGTGCCAGCAGTTTAGCGCGGGAGACTTACAATGAGCAGTTCTTC,CASSLARETYNEQFF
TRBV7-6,-,TRBJ2-3,TGTGCCAGCAGCCCTTATTCGGATACGCAGTATTTT,CASSPYSDTQYF
TRBV7-2,-,TRBJ1-2,TGTGCCAGCAGCTTATCTTATGGCTACACCTTC,CASSLSYGYTF
TRBV7-8,TRBD1,TRBJ1-6,TGTGCCAGCAAGGTTGGGACAGGAACTAATTCACACCTCCACTTT,CASKVGTGTNSHLHF
TRBV5-4,-,TRBJ1-1,TGTGCCAGCAGCAGTAACAGGGTCGCTGAAGCTTTCTTT,CASSSNRVAEAFF
TRBV6-5,TRBD2,TRBJ2-1,TGTGCCAGCACCAGGACTCACCGGGGGGGTGAGCAGTTCTTC,CASTRTHRGGEQFF
TRBV7-9,-,TRBJ2-2,TGTGCCAGCAGCTCCGGAGTTGGGGGCTCAACCGGGGAGCTGTTTTTT,CASSSGVGGSTGELFF
TRBV5-1,-,TRBJ2-4,TGCGCCAGCAGACCTGACCCCAAGCTAGACATTCAGTACTTC,CASRPDPKLDIQYF
TRBV9,-,TRBJ1-3,TGTGCCAGCAGCTCCAGGGCTGAAAACACCATATATTTT,CASSSRAENTIYF
TRBV9,TRBD1,TRBJ1-1,TGTGCCAGCAGCGGAGGGACAGGGTCGAACACTGAAGCTTTCTTT,CASSGGTGSNTEAFF
TRBV4-2,TRBD2,TRBJ2-5,TGTGCCAGCAGCAGAAACGCGGGGGGGCCTAATTTGGAGACCCAGTACTTC,CASSRNAGGPNLETQYF
TRBV5-6,-,TRBJ2-6,TGTGCCAGCAGCTTTCCAACAGGGTTTGGGGCCAACGTCCTGACTTTC,CASSFPTGFGANVLTF